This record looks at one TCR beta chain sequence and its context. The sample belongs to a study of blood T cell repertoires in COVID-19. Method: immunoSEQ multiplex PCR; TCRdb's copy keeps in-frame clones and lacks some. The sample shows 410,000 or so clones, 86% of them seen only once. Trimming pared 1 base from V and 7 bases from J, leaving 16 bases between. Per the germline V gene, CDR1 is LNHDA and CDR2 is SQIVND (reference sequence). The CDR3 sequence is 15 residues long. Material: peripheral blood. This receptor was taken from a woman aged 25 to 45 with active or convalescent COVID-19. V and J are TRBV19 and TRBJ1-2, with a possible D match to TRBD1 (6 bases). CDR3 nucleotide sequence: TGTGCCAGTAGTATAGGGACAGCACCTCCGCTTGGCTACACCTTC. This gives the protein CASSIGTAPPLGYTF.